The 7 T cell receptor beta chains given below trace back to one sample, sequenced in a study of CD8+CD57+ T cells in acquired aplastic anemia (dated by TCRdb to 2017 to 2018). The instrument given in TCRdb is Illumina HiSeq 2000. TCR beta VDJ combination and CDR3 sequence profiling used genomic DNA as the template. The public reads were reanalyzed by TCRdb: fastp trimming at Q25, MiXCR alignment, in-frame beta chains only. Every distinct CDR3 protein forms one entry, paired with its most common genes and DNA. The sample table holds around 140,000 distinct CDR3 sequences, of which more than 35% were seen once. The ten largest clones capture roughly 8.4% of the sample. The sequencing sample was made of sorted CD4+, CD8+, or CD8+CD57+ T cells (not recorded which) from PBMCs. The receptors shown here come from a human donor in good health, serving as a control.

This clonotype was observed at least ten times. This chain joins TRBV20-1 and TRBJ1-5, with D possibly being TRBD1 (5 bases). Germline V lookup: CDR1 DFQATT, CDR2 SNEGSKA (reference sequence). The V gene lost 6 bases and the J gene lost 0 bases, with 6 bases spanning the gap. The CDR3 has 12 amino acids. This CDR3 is CSAGTSNQPQHF. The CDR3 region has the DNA TGCAGTGCGGGGACTAGCAATCAGCCCCAGCATTTT.

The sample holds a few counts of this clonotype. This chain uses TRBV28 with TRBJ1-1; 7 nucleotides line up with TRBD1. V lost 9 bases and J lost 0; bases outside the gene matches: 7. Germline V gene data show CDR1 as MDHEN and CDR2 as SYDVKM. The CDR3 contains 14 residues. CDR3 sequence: CASWRGLMNTEAFF. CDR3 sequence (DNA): TGTGCCAGTTGGAGGGGGCTCATGAACACTGAAGCTTTCTTT. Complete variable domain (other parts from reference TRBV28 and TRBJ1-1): DVKVTQSSRYLVKRTGEKVFLECVQDMDHENMFWYRQDPGLGLRLIYFSYDVKMKEKGDIPEGYSVSREKKERFSLILESASTNQTSMYLCASWRGLMNTEAFFGQGTRLTVV.

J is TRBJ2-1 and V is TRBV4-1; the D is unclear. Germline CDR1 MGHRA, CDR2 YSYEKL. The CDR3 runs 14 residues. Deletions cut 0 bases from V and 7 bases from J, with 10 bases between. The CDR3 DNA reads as TGCGCCAGCAGCCAAGAGGGCAGGTCGAATGAGCAGTTCTTC. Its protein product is CASSQEGRSNEQFF.

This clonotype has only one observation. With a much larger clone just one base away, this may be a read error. CDR3 DNA sequence: TGTGCCAGCAGCTTAGATGTGGAGACAGGGTATGGCTGCACCTTC. Its protein is CASSLDVETGYGCTF. The chain uses TRBV11-3 and TRBJ1-2; 7 bases match TRBD1. CDR3 length equals 15 residues. Per germline, CDR1 SGHNT and CDR2 YENEEA. Variable domain in full (rest from reference TRBV11-3 and TRBJ1-2): EAGVVQSPRYKIIEKKQPVAFWCNPISGHNTLYWYLQNLGQGPELLIRYENEEAVDDSQLPKDRFSAERLKGVDSTLKIQPAELGDSAVYLCASSLDVETGYGCTFGSGTRLTVV.

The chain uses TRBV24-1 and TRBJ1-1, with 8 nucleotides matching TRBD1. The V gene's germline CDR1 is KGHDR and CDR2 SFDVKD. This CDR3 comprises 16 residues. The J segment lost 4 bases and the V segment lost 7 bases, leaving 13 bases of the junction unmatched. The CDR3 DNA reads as TGTGCCACCAGCTTAAGACAGGGGCCGCATGGCACTGAAGCTTTCTTT. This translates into CATSLRQGPHGTEAFF.

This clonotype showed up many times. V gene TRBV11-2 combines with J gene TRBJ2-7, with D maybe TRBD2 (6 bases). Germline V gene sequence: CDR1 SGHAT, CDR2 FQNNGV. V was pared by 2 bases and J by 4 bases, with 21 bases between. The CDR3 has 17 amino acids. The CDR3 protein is CASSLISASVHLYEQYF. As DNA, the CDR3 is TGTGCCAGCAGCTTAATTTCGGCTAGCGTACATCTATACGAGCAGTACTTC.

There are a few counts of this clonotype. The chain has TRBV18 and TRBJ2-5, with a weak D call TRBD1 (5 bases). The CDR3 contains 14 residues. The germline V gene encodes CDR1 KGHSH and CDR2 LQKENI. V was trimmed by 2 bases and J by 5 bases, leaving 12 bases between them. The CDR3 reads CASSPLKGFETQYF. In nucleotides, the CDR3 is TGTGCCAGCTCACCATTAAAGGGGTTCGAGACCCAGTACTTC.